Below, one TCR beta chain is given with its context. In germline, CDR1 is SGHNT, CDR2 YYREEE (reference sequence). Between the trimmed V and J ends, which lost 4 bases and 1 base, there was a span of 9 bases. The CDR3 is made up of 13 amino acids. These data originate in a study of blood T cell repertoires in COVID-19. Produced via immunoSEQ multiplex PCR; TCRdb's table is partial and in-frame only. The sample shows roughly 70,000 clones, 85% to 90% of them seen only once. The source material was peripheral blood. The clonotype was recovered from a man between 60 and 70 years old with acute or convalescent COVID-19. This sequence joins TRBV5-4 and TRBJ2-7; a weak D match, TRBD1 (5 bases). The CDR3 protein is CASSLQDSYEQYF. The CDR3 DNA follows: TGTGCCAGCAGCCTACAGGATTCCTACGAGCAGTACTTC. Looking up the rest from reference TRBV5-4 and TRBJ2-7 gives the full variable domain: ETGVTQSPTHLIKTRGQQVTLRCSSQSGHNTVSWYQQALGQGPQFIFQYYREEENGRGNFPPRFSGLQFPNYSSELNVNALELDDSALYLCASSLQDSYEQYFGPGTRLTVT.